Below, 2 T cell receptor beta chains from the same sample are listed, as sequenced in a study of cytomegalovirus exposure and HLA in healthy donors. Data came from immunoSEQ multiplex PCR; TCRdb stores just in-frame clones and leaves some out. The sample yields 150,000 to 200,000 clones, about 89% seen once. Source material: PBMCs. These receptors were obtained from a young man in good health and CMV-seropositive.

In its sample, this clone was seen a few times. CDR3 sequence: CASSPATGTYEQYF. The CDR3, as DNA: TGTGCCAGCAGCCCGGCAACAGGGACCTACGAGCAGTACTTC. This chain links TRBV7-9 with TRBJ2-7; possible D gene TRBD1, 6 bases. CDR3 length: 14 amino acids. Trimming stripped 5 bases from V and 2 bases from J, with 13 bases between. Germline CDR1 SEHNR, CDR2 FQNEAQ (reference sequence).

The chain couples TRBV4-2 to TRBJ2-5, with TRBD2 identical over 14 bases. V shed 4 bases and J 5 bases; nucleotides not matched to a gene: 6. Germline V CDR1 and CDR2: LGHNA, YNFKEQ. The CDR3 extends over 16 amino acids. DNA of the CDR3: TGTGCCAGCAGCCCCCGACTAGCGGGAGGGATGGAGACCCAGTACTTC. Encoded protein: CASSPRLAGGMETQYF.